The sequence of this TCR beta chain was determined in a study of sequential checkpoint blockade in melanoma (dated by TCRdb to the late 2010s). For context, the study as a whole: Using 1:1 randomization, the trial assigned patients either to first-line nivolumab followed by ipilimumab (arm A) or to ipilimumab followed by nivolumab (arm B). Maintenance nivolumab was given following each of the two trial sequences.

Points the paper makes about the study in general: The model for predicting response that combines TCR metrics with mutation burden needs to be validated in larger, independent patient cohorts.

Remarks on this clone: This clone's antigen is unknown. Base qualities are not at hand, and no much larger clone is one base apart.

TCRbeta CDR3 regions were immunosequenced from genomic DNA with the immunoSEQ Assay. Before high-throughput sequencing, the genomic DNA was amplified using bias-controlled multiplex PCR. The study's processing was this. To quantify the absolute abundance of each unique TCRbeta CDR3 region, the sequences were collapsed and filtered. Clonality, defined as 1 minus Pielou's evenness, was calculated using productive rearrangements only. A previously published method was used to identify clones whose frequencies were significantly greater in on-treatment samples than in baseline samples. TCRdb's version of the immuneACCESS table is confined to in-frame rearrangements and falls short of the full clone set. An unresolved V gene accounts for under half of the shortfall where checked; the remainder is of unknown origin. V and J calls and clone size are copied from that table; D and trimming were computed from the DNA. The sample records about 27,000 clones, 70% to 85% of which are singletons. The ten largest clonotypes hold about an eighth of the sample.

Germline trimming: 5 bases from V, 5 bases from J; junction bases outside gene matches: 6. Its CDR3 holds 15 amino acids, cysteine through phenylalanine. Only the CDR3 DNA is retained, 45 bases long and in frame from the first base. CDR1 and CDR2 are read off the germline V gene as SGHTA and FQGNSA. In the paper's terms, the treatment or condition label means: randomized to nivolumab then ipilimumab (arm A) or the reverse (arm B). No trial patient had received prior DNA-damaging chemotherapy. Live CD3+CD8+ cells negative for CD19 and CD56 were sorted from thawed PBMCs on a FACS Aria II flow cytometer. The samples were obtained from melanoma patients enrolled in CheckMate 064, an open-label, randomized phase II trial testing sequential checkpoint blockade. Leukapheresis was used to collect peripheral blood mononuclear cells, which were then purified with Ficoll-Paque and frozen in human serum with roughly 10% DMSO. Purity of sorted blood CD3+CD8+ cells was verified at >98% immediately after sorting, followed by DNA extraction.

The chain was built from TRBV7-2 and TRBJ2-7; 13 bases in the middle match TRBD2. This TCR came from a human donor with melanoma. The sequenced sample was CD8+ T cells sorted from blood (inferred from file names), obtained from a patient given nivolumab and ipilimumab in sequence. The CDR3 reads CASSILAGGEDEQYF. The DNA sequence is as follows: TGTGCCAGCAGCATACTAGCGGGGGGGGAGGACGAGCAGTACTTC.